What follows describes a single T cell receptor beta chain. The target antigen is unknown. The data were taken from a study of T cells expressing NK-cell markers. In the study overall: The TCR beta repertoires originated in sorted CD3+CD56+NKG2C+, CD3+CD56+NKG2C- and CD3+CD56-NKG2C+ T cells. HCMV serostatus: seven of eight sequenced donors positive, one negative.

Study-wide results and caveats: CD8+ T cells in over five donors included dominant NKG2C+ clonotypes at roughly 1.0-8%.

CDR1 is DFQATT, CDR2 SNEGSKA, per germline (reference sequence). The CDR3 spans 18 residues. In generating TCR beta cDNA, 5'RACE template switching with UMIs was used. TCRdb reprocessed the 5' RACE reads, keeping one entry per CDR3 protein, no DNA. This table lists about 440,000 distinct CDR3 sequences. The source is a woman aged 18 to 75 in good health. The rearrangement uses TRBV20-1 and TRBJ1-6; TCRdb's D call of TRBD1 is untestable without DNA. Sequenced material: blood T cells: a sorted CD56 or NKG2C T cell subset, CD4+ or CD8+ T cells, or bulk PBMC T cells (not recorded which). The CDR3: CSARASQPRARGDSPLHF.